One T cell receptor beta chain is described in this entry. Its antigen is undetermined. The data derive from a study of high-grade serous ovarian cancer treatment subgroups. The overall study: On average, 14,192 reads and under 9,000 unique TCR beta rearrangements were obtained per sample. Findings and caveats of the study: Spatial context was lost because tumors were sequenced in bulk. Higher neoantigen levels went with greater TCR clonal relatedness. Same-patient tumor repertoires overlapped at roughly 0.095 to 0.85; different patients barely overlapped.

Tumor samples were taken before definitive surgery or chemotherapy. V shed 3 bases and J shed 0 bases, with 15 bases lying between them. The CDR3 is 17 amino acids. Germline assignment: CDR1 MDHEN and CDR2 SYDVKM. Here immunoSEQ multiplex PCR was the method, and the copy in TCRdb shows in-frame clones only, minus some. This sample has some 28,000 clones, with about 81% found just once. This clonotype was sampled from a human donor with high-grade serous ovarian cancer. The chain joins TRBV28 to TRBJ2-1; TRBD2 is a possible D gene (7 bases). The sequenced material came from tumor tissue. The CDR3 DNA follows: TGTGCCAGCAGTTTTAGGGGGAGGGACTACTCCTACAATGAGCAGTTCTTC. Translation: CASSFRGRDYSYNEQFF.